This T cell receptor (beta chain) was identified in a study of CD8+ T cells in alopecia areata. The study sorted pooled cutaneous lymph node cells by CD4, CD8alpha, NKG2D, NKG2ACE and other markers. RNA was extracted and reverse transcribed into cDNA as the sequencing template. Produced via immunoSEQ multiplex PCR; TCRdb's table is partial and in-frame only. Altogether approximately 300,000 clones were found in the sample, and no singletons occur. This clone has a handful of counts. The gene names given are mouse names. Read data end 4 residues before the CDR3 end; the end is taken from the germline J gene. After removal of 3 bases from V and 5 bases from J, the junction contained 7 bases not matched to a gene. The CDR3 has 16 amino acids. Germline CDR1 NSQYPW, CDR2 LRSPGD (reference sequence).

The sequence was obtained from a C3H/HeJ mouse with alopecia areata. For this mouse line, the MHC haplotype is H2-k. Input material: CD4+ T cells sorted from a lymph node. The chain couples TRBV1 to TRBJ2-1; 10 positions match TRBD2. CDR3 DNA, as far as it was read: TGCACCTGCAGTGCGGATCCGGGACTGGGGAATGCT. Residues: CTCSADPGLGNA. The complete CDR3 protein is CTCSADPGLGNAEQFF.